Here is one T cell receptor beta chain with its context. This record belongs to a study of early T cells in non-severe SARS-CoV-2 infection. In the library, individual cDNA molecules carried attached unique molecular identifiers. TCRdb processed the 5' RACE reads anew with MiXCR; each CDR3 protein has one entry. Of roughly 61,000 distinct CDR3 sequences listed, about 13% are singletons. The source material was whole blood, sampled at baseline. This receptor was obtained from an adult who was a healthcare worker with PCR-confirmed SARS-CoV-2 infection or an uninfected control (not recorded which).

Here the CDR3 reads CASSLVVGGESEQYF. The CDR3 region has the DNA TGTGCCAGCAGTTTAGTGGTAGGGGGCGAGTCCGAGCAGTACTTC. The chain uses TRBV27 and TRBJ2-7; TRBD1 aligns across 7 bases. The CDR3 extends over 15 amino acids. V lost 2 bases to trimming and J lost 6 bases; unmatched junction nucleotides: 10. From germline, CDR1 is MNHEY and CDR2 SMNVEV (reference sequence).